This TCR beta chain came from a study of long-term antiretroviral therapy in people with HIV. About the study: Sampling started about a decade before the 2015 immediate-ART recommendation.

Study-level points and caveats: No data on ART adherence, viral resistance or therapy changes. Pre-ART expanded TRB clones stayed dominant throughout, though often decreasing after ART.

This was the immunoSEQ v3.0 assay at survey level. The data were produced by immunoSEQ multiplex PCR, yet TCRdb's version contains in-frame clones alone and is incomplete. The sample consists of roughly 42,000 clones, 86% of them appearing once. This clone was observed a few times. What it binds is unknown. Clinicians in the United States treated all participants with HIV. Trimming removed 3 bases from V and 5 bases from J, with 5 bases in between. The CDR3 extends over 11 amino acids. Germline lookup yields CDR1 WNHNN and CDR2 SYGVQD (reference sequence). The sequenced sample was unsorted PBMCs, obtained 0.1 years before starting antiretroviral therapy. This sequence originates from a woman aged 45-65 years with HIV. The chain combines TRBV10-1 with TRBJ2-7, with unresolved D. The chain's CDR3 is CASSDRNEQYF. CDR3 bases: TGCGCCAGCAGTGATCGTAACGAGCAGTACTTC.